These 25 T cell receptor beta chains originate from one sample sequenced in a study of cytomegalovirus exposure and HLA in healthy donors. The PCR ran on 60 Vbeta and 13 Jbeta primers. This table comes from immunoSEQ multiplex PCR, and its TCRdb copy is limited to in-frame clones, with some not included. The sample gives 130,000 or so clones, 77% of which show up once; approximately 4.5% is in the top ten. Sequenced: PBMCs. The source is a male donor in good health and CMV-seropositive.

As for this clone: Other DNA sequences in this specimen translate into the identical CDR3. The V gene is TRBV5-4, the J gene TRBJ1-1; D call uncertain. Germline values: CDR1 SGHNT, CDR2 YYREEE (reference sequence). The CDR3 contains 14 residues. Trimming stripped 0 bases from V and 1 base from J, with 7 bases between. The CDR3 sequence: CASSLGGGNTEAFF. The CDR3, as DNA: TGTGCCAGCAGCTTGGGAGGTGGGAACACTGAAGCTTTCTTT.

The sample holds one count of this clone. CDR3 in DNA: TGTGCCAGCAGTAGGGGACAGGGGGTCTGCACCTTC. It codes for CASSRGQGVCTF. The gene calls are TRBV28 and TRBJ1-2; TRBD1 matches 11 bases. The length of the CDR3 is 12 residues. Per the germline V gene, CDR1 is MDHEN and CDR2 is SYDVKM. The V gene end was trimmed by 5 bases and the J gene end by 13 bases; junction bases not matched to a gene: 6.

This clone was seen a handful of times. V is TRBV5-4 and J is TRBJ2-6; D possibly corresponds to TRBD2 (6 bases). Germline CDR1 is SGHNT and CDR2 is YYREEE (reference sequence). The CDR3 length is 18 residues. Trimming cost V 0 bases and J 0 bases, with 13 bases left between them. CDR3 in amino acids: CASSLVGGGVSGANVLTF. The CDR3 DNA sequence: TGTGCCAGCAGCTTGGTTGGCGGAGGGGTCTCTGGGGCCAACGTCCTGACTTTC. The variable domain in full, completed from reference TRBV5-4 and TRBJ2-6, reads ETGVTQSPTHLIKTRGQQVTLRCSSQSGHNTVSWYQQALGQGPQFIFQYYREEENGRGNFPPRFSGLQFPNYSSELNVNALELDDSALYLCASSLVGGGVSGANVLTFGAGSRLTVL.

In its sample, this clone was seen once. The V and J genes are TRBV19 and TRBJ2-1; the match to TRBD2 covers 8 bases. With 10 bases clipped from V and 6 bases from J, the junction kept 5 bases outside the gene matches. The CDR3 totals 12 residues. Germline V gives CDR1 LNHDA, CDR2 SQIVND (reference sequence). CDR3 coding DNA: TGTGCCAACCCGGGAGGGGGCAATGAGCAGTTCTTC. It encodes CANPGGGNEQFF.

This clone occurred a few times. V gene TRBV5-1 combines with J gene TRBJ2-5; 14 nucleotides match TRBD2. CDR1 is SGHRS, CDR2 YFSETQ, per germline. Unmatched junction bases numbered 12, after V lost 4 bases and J lost 4 bases. The CDR3 is 18 residues long. As DNA, the CDR3 is TGCGCCAGCAGCGGGGGGACTAGCGGGGGACTCCCACGAGAGACCCAGTACTTC. Translating gives CASSGGTSGGLPRETQYF.

The chain links TRBV30 to TRBJ1-3, with no clear D. The CDR3 sequence is 14 residues long. With 0 bases removed from V and 4 bases from J, the gap between germline ends came to 10 bases. Germline loops: CDR1 GTSNPN, CDR2 SVGIG (reference sequence). CDR3 protein: CAWSVRNVGNTIYF. CDR3 in DNA: TGTGCCTGGAGTGTCAGGAACGTCGGAAACACCATATATTTT.

This chain uses TRBV14 with TRBJ2-7; 7 positions match TRBD2. Per germline, CDR1 SGHDN and CDR2 FVKESK. The CDR3 consists of 15 residues. After removal of 4 bases from V and 0 bases from J, the junction contained 6 bases not matched to a gene. The CDR3 coding sequence is TGTGCCAGCAGCCCCAGGGCGGGGGACTCCTACGAGCAGTACTTC. It encodes CASSPRAGDSYEQYF.

The chain links TRBV5-4 to TRBJ2-1, with 12 positions matching TRBD2. The V and J ends lost 1 base and 6 bases, in that order; junction bases with no gene match: 11. This CDR3 comprises 18 residues. From germline, CDR1 is SGHNT and CDR2 YYREEE (reference sequence). The CDR3 region is CASSLTSGGLRRGNEQFF. The CDR3 nucleotides read TGTGCCAGCAGCTTGACTAGCGGGGGGTTGAGGCGTGGCAATGAGCAGTTCTTC.

This chain joins TRBV5-1 and TRBJ2-1; a weak D match, TRBD2 (5 bases). CDR1 is SGHRS, CDR2 YFSETQ, per germline. The CDR3 consists of 13 residues. The V end was cut by 8 bases, the J end by 5 bases, with 14 bases between. CDR3 sequence (DNA): TGCGCCAGTATGACGGGGAGAAACAATGAGCAGTTCTTC. It specifies CASMTGRNNEQFF.

Regarding this clone: One end of the junction fails to match germline, which may point to a read error. The rearrangement links TRBV30 to TRBJ2-6, with 12 bases lining up with TRBD1. Germline CDR1 and CDR2: GTSNPN and SVGIG (reference sequence). The CDR3 length is 16 residues. CDR3 sequence reads: CAVGTGGLSGANGLTF. In nucleotides, the CDR3 is TGTGCCGTCGGGACAGGGGGCTTGTCTGGGGCCAACGGCCTGACTTTC.

In its sample, this clone was seen once. J is TRBJ1-5 and V is TRBV5-5; TRBD1 matches at 10 bases. This CDR3 region has 17 residues. The V and J ends lost 4 bases and 0 bases, in that order; junction bases with no gene match: 7. Germline CDR1 and CDR2: SGHKS and YYEKEE (reference sequence). The CDR3 bases are TGTGCCAGCAGCCCGGGACAGGGGACCTATAGCAATCAGCCCCAGCATTTT. The encoded protein is CASSPGQGTYSNQPQHF.

J is TRBJ2-7 and V is TRBV19, with 7 bases identical to TRBD1. Unmatched junction bases numbered 3, after V lost 4 bases and J lost 0 bases. CDR1 is LNHDA, CDR2 SQIVND, per germline (reference sequence). The CDR3 covers 14 residues. The CDR3 sequence is CASSKTGFSYEQYF. The CDR3, as DNA: TGTGCCAGTAGTAAGACAGGGTTCTCCTACGAGCAGTACTTC.

The chain has TRBV4-1 and TRBJ2-7, with a possible D match to TRBD1 (5 bases). V shed 3 bases and J shed 0 bases, with 9 bases lying between them. The CDR3 runs 14 residues. Germline V gene lookup returns CDR1 MGHRA and CDR2 YSYEKL. The CDR3 sequence is CASSQYRTSYEQYF. CDR3 in DNA: TGCGCCAGCAGCCAGTACAGGACCTCCTACGAGCAGTACTTC.

This rearrangement joins TRBV5-1 to TRBJ2-1; D gene uncertain. V was pared by 6 bases and J by 0 bases, with 19 bases between. The CDR3 totals 17 residues. Looked up from germline, CDR1 is SGHRS and CDR2 is YFSETQ. The CDR3 is CASTSGSISFSYNEQFF. CDR3 nucleotides: TGCGCCAGCACATCCGGTTCGATCTCGTTCTCCTACAATGAGCAGTTCTTC.

Only one count was recorded for this clone. The chain carries TRBV18 and TRBJ2-2, with 8 nucleotides matching TRBD1. Germline values: CDR1 KGHSH, CDR2 LQKENI. V trimming: 1 base; J trimming: 4 bases; junction bases outside the gene matches: 2. The CDR3 length is 15 residues. Here the CDR3 DNA reads TGTGCCAGCTCACCACGAGACAGGGGCACCGGGGAGCTGTTTTTT. Its protein is CASSPRDRGTGELFF.

The chain joins TRBV28 to TRBJ2-7; 11 nucleotides align to TRBD2. The V segment lost 3 bases and the J segment 2 bases; nucleotides outside the gene matches: 18. Germline V gene sequence: CDR1 MDHEN, CDR2 SYDVKM. The CDR3 is made up of 20 amino acids. CDR3 residues: CASSLREPLLAGEQAYEQYF. In DNA, the CDR3 is TGTGCCAGCAGTTTGAGGGAACCCCTACTAGCGGGAGAACAGGCCTACGAGCAGTACTTC.

This chain uses TRBV10-2 with TRBJ2-5; no clear D. The closer fit of TRBJ2-7 to the DNA end suggests the J call may be wrong. The germline V gene encodes CDR1 WSHSY and CDR2 SAAADI. The CDR3 runs 14 residues. CDR3: CASTEDASSYEQYF. DNA for the CDR3: TGCGCCAGCACCGAGGATGCAAGCTCCTACGAGCAGTACTTC.

V gene TRBV18 combines with J gene TRBJ2-7; the D gene is possibly TRBD1 (6 bases). There are 15 residues in the CDR3. Trimming took off 4 bases at V and 6 bases at J, with 19 bases between the two ends. CDR1 and CDR2 from the germline V gene are KGHSH and LQKENI. CDR3 DNA sequence: TGTGCCAGCTCACTCGCGACAGGTCAAGTACCCGAGCAGTACTTC. This encodes CASSLATGQVPEQYF.

This chain links TRBV6-1 with TRBJ2-4, with a weak D call TRBD2 (7 bases). The CDR3 is 16 residues long. V lost 3 bases, J lost 2 bases, and 14 bases lay in between. The germline V gene encodes CDR1 MNHNS and CDR2 SASEGT. The chain's CDR3 is CASSERGGASKNIQYF. The CDR3 DNA reads as TGTGCCAGCAGTGAGAGGGGGGGCGCATCCAAAAACATTCAGTACTTC.

The CDR3 reads CASSYREGHDEQFF. The CDR3 DNA is TGTGCCAGCAGTTACCGGGAGGGCCACGATGAGCAGTTCTTC. The rearrangement links TRBV28 to TRBJ2-1; 8 bases map to TRBD2. With 4 bases clipped from V and 8 bases from J, the junction kept 7 bases outside the gene matches. Germline-derived CDR1 and CDR2 are MDHEN and SYDVKM. CDR3 length: 14 amino acids. The entire variable domain, with the rest obtained from reference TRBV28 and TRBJ2-1, is as follows: DVKVTQSSRYLVKRTGEKVFLECVQDMDHENMFWYRQDPGLGLRLIYFSYDVKMKEKGDIPEGYSVSREKKERFSLILESASTNQTSMYLCASSYREGHDEQFFGPGTRLTVL.

This chain joins TRBV19 and TRBJ2-1; no definite D call. Germline V gene data show CDR1 as LNHDA and CDR2 as SQIVND (reference sequence). This CDR3 comprises 13 residues. The germline V and J ends were trimmed by 1 base and 6 bases, with 7 bases remaining between them. The CDR3 DNA follows: TGTGCCAGTAGTATAGTCCTTTCCAATGAGCAGTTCTTC. Its protein is CASSIVLSNEQFF.

The chain carries TRBV7-2 and TRBJ1-1; no firm D call. Germline V CDR1 and CDR2: SGHTA, FQGNSA. This CDR3 spans 10 amino acids. Trimming stripped 8 bases from V and 5 bases from J, with 6 bases between. Written as DNA, the CDR3 is TGTGCCAGCCGCGGGACTGAAGCTTTCTTT. Its translation: CASRGTEAFF.

The rearrangement links TRBV25-1 to TRBJ2-2, with D tentatively TRBD2 (7 bases). The CDR3 loop spans 17 amino acids. The ends were cut back, 2 bases at V and 6 bases at J, with 19 bases in the middle. Germline-derived CDR1 and CDR2 are MGHDK and SYGVNS. The CDR3 protein is CASSELTLRGRAGELFF. The CDR3, as DNA: TGTGCCAGCAGTGAACTGACGTTGCGGGGGCGGGCCGGGGAGCTGTTTTTT. The whole variable domain, remainder taken from reference TRBV25-1 and TRBJ2-2, is EADIYQTPRYLVIGTGKKITLECSQTMGHDKMYWYQQDPGMELHLIHYSYGVNSTEKGDLSSESTVSRIRTEHFPLTLESARPSHTSQYLCASSELTLRGRAGELFFGEGSRLTVL.

J is TRBJ1-2 and V is TRBV5-6, with D uncertain. Germline CDR1 SGHDT, CDR2 YYEEEE. Trimming took 4 bases from V and 4 from J, leaving 11 bases between them. This CDR3 contains 13 residues. In DNA, the CDR3 is TGTGCCAGCAGCCAGGAGGAGCTCTATGGCTACACCTTC. Translated: CASSQEELYGYTF.

To note about this clone: The junction and the germline gene differ at one end; a read error may be behind it. The genes are TRBV9 and TRBJ2-1, with 11 bases aligning to TRBD2. In germline, CDR1 is SGDLS, CDR2 YYNGEE. The CDR3 loop spans 17 amino acids. The CDR3 DNA reads as TGTGCCAGCAGCGCCCCTCCGGTAGCGGGAGGGCACAATGGGCAGTTCTTC. It specifies CASSAPPVAGGHNGQFF. The variable domain in full, with the rest retrieved from reference TRBV9 and TRBJ2-1, is DSGVTQTPKHLITATGQRVTLRCSPRSGDLSVYWYQQSLDQGLQFLIQYYNGEERAKGNILERFSAQQFPDLHSELNLSSLELGDSALYFCASSAPPVAGGHNGQFFGPGTRLTVL.